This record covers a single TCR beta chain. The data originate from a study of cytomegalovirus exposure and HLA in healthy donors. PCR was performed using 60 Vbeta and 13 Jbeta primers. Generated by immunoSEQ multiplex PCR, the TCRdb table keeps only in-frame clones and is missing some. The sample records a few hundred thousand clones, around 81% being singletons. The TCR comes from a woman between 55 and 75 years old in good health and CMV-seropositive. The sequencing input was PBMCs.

The CDR3 bases are TGTGCCAGCAGCTTGGTGGGCGGACAGGGGGCTTCTGGCTACACCTTC. As protein: CASSLVGGQGASGYTF. The V and J genes are TRBV5-5 and TRBJ1-2; 11 positions agree with TRBD1. Germline V lookup: CDR1 SGHKS, CDR2 YYEKEE (reference sequence). The CDR3 loop spans 16 amino acids. With 0 bases clipped from V and 7 bases from J, the junction kept 8 bases outside the gene matches.